This T cell receptor (beta chain) was retrieved from a study of tissue T cells after allogeneic stem cell transplantation. This clone was seen more than once but under ten times. The antigen is not known. Germline and genes here are mouse. The CDR3 end is not reached by the read, which stops 1 residue before it; the germline J gene fills it in. Time point specified: mouse harvest day 7 after allogeneic transplant. Mouse grafts combined 10^7 T-cell-depleted bone marrow cells with 10^6 splenic CD5+ T cells. Tissues came from B6→BALB/c major-mismatch GVHD mice at day 7 or 14. General observations from the study: TCR repertoires tracked anatomic similarity, regardless of disease or transplant status. In patients and mice, blood and spleen missed much of tissue repertoire.

In germline, CDR1 is KGHPV, CDR2 FQNQEV (reference sequence). V lost 3 bases and J 10 bases, leaving 9 bases between the germline ends. This CDR3 has 11 residues. Sequencing of TCRbeta CDR3 at survey depth gave sequences and template counts. Sequencing was performed with immunoSEQ multiplex PCR; in TCRdb, only in-frame clones are kept and a portion is missing. Of roughly 5,300 clones detected, about 51% appear once; the ten largest clones hold roughly 10%. The V gene is TRBV26, the J gene TRBJ1-1; possibly TRBD1 for D (5 bases). This receptor was taken from a female BALB/c mouse given C57BL/6 T cells with graft-versus-host disease after an allogeneic hematopoietic cell transplant. Sequencing input: gut tissue. The sequenced part of the CDR3 DNA is TGTGCCAGCAGTCTAACGGGGCCAGTCTTC. Protein sequence: CASSLTGPVF. The whole CDR3 is CASSLTGPVFF.